One and the same sample provided the 5 T cell receptor beta chains below, sequenced in a study of blood T cells in healthy people across ages. For the second PCR, which ran for about 7 to 12 cycles, a sample-barcoded 5' primer and a J-beta primer mix were used. TCRdb redid the calling of the 5' RACE reads with MiXCR, one entry per CDR3 protein. The sample records fewer than 800,000 distinct CDR3 sequences, around 48% being singletons. Sequenced material: blood. These receptors all come from a woman aged 55-69 years in good health.

With respect to this clonotype: Germline is not matched at one junction end, which may reflect a read error. CDR3 DNA: TGTGCCAGTAGTTCCGGGCCGCTTTCACCCCTCCACTTT. Protein product: CASSSGPLSPLHF. This chain connects TRBV27 to TRBJ1-6, with D unclear. Germline lookup yields CDR1 MNHEY and CDR2 SMNVEV (reference sequence). This CDR3 has 13 residues.

The chain recombines TRBV11-2 with TRBJ2-7; 9 nucleotides align to TRBD1. The V and J ends lost 5 bases and 6 bases, in that order; junction bases with no gene match: 17. Germline loops: CDR1 SGHAT, CDR2 FQNNGV. The CDR3 is 17 amino acids. The CDR3 bases are TGTGCCAGCAGCCCCGGGGACAGGGCGATGGGCCTTAGCGAGCAGTACTTC. It specifies CASSPGDRAMGLSEQYF.

This chain joins TRBV29-1 and TRBJ2-7; the D is unclear. Per the germline V gene, CDR1 is SQVTM and CDR2 is ANQGSEA. Trimming removed 3 bases at V and 1 base at J, with 10 bases between. The CDR3 has 13 amino acids. The CDR3 sequence: CSVEERSSYEQYF. CDR3 coding DNA: TGCAGCGTTGAGGAGAGATCTTCCTACGAGCAGTACTTC.

J is TRBJ2-2 and V is TRBV29-1; no clear D. The CDR3 covers 12 residues. The V and J ends lost 5 bases and 1 base respectively, with 5 bases between them. Germline lookup yields CDR1 SQVTM and CDR2 ANQGSEA. The CDR3 DNA follows: TGCAGCGTTCATTGGAACACCGGGGAGCTGTTTTTT. Its protein product is CSVHWNTGELFF.

The chain employs TRBV6-6 and TRBJ2-7; D is perhaps TRBD1 or TRBD2 (5 bases each). The CDR3 runs 15 residues. The V gene's germline CDR1 is MNHNY and CDR2 SVGAGI (reference sequence). V was clipped by 8 bases and J by 7 bases, with 24 bases between them. The CDR3 sequence: CASGPPELGANEQYF. The CDR3 region has the DNA TGTGCCAGCGGACCTCCGGAACTAGGGGCCAATGAGCAGTACTTC.